This TCR beta chain was sequenced for a study of OX40 agonist ivuxolimab in advanced cancers. Using immunoSEQ multiplex PCR, the repertoire was profiled, and TCRdb retains in-frame clones only, with some absent. The table records approximately 69,000 clones, about nine tenths of them present only once. Germline assignment: CDR1 MNHNS and CDR2 SASEGT. V dropped 6 bases and J dropped 6 bases, with 17 bases sitting between them. The CDR3 loop spans 15 amino acids. This chain uses TRBV6-1 with TRBJ1-4; D possibly corresponds to TRBD1 (6 bases). The sample was CD4+ or CD8+ T cells sorted from blood, taken in a trial of the OX40 agonist ivuxolimab. This sequence originates from an adult with an advanced solid tumor such as melanoma, head and neck, liver or kidney cancer. The CDR3 sequence: CASSPQPGAYEKLFF. The CDR3 nucleotides are TGTGCCAGCAGCCCCCAGCCGGGGGCTTATGAAAAACTGTTTTTT.